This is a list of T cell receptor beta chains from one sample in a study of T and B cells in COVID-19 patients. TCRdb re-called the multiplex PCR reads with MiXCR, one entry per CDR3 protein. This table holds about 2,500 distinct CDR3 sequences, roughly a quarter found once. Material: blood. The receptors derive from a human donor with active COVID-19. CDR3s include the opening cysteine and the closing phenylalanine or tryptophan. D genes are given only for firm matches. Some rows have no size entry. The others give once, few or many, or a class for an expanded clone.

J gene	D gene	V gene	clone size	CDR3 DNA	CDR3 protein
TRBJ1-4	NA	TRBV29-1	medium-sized	TGCAGCGTTGAAGACAGGGCAACTAATGAAAAACTGTTTTTT	CSVEDRATNEKLFF
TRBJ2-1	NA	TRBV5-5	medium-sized	TGTGCCAGCAGCCTTTTCACTAATGAGCAGTTCTTC	CASSLFTNEQFF
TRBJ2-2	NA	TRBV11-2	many	TGTGCCAGCAGCTCCGAGGGCTCTGGGACCGGGGAGCTGTTTTTT	CASSSEGSGTGELFF
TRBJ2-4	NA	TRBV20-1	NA	TGCAGCGTACCCCGGGAGCTTGAAAACATTCAGTACTTC	CSVPRELENIQYF
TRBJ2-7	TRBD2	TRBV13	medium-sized	TGTGCCAGCAGCCCGACTAGCGGGAGGTACGAGCAGTACTTC	CASSPTSGRYEQYF
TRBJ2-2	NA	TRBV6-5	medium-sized	TGTGCCAGCAGACTAGCCACCGGGGAGCTGTTTTTT	CASRLATGELFF
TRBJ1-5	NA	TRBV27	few	TGTGCCAGCAGTTCCTCCGTGGATAGGGTGAATCAGCCCCAGCATTTT	CASSSSVDRVNQPQHF
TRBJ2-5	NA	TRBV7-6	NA	TGTGCCAGCAGCTTGGGGATGGAGACCCAGTACTTC	CASSLGMETQYF
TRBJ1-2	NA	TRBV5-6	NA	TGTGCCAACAGCTTGTCCCGGGAGCTCGGCTACACCTTC	CANSLSRELGYTF
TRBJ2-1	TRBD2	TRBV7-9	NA	TGTGCCAGCAGCTTGAGACTAGCGGGAGTCAATGAGCAGTTCTTC	CASSLRLAGVNEQFF
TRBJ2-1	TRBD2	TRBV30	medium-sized	TGTGCCTGGAGTGTACCCGGACTAGCGGGCTACAATGAGCAGTTCTTC	CAWSVPGLAGYNEQFF
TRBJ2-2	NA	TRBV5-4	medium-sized	TGTGCCAGCAGCTTGGGCAGCTACACCGGGGAGCTGTTTTTT	CASSLGSYTGELFF
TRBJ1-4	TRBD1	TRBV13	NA	TGTGCCAGCAGCTTAAACCGGGACAGGGAGGGTGAAAAACTGTTTTTT	CASSLNRDREGEKLFF
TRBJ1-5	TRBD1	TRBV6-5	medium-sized	TGTGCCAGCAGCCCTGACAGGGGAAGAAATCAGCCCCAGCATTTT	CASSPDRGRNQPQHF
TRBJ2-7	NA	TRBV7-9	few	TGTGCCAGCAGCTCCAAGGGCCCGTACGAGCAGTACTTC	CASSSKGPYEQYF
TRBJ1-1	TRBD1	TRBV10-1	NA	TGCGCCAGCAGTGACAACGGACAGGGCGTGGAAGCTTTCTTT	CASSDNGQGVEAFF
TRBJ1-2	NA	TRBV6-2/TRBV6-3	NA	TGTGCCAGCACCCTTGGGAGACAGCCAACTGGTGGCTACACCTTC	CASTLGRQPTGGYTF
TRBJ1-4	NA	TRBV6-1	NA	TGTGCCAGCAGCCGACAGCCAACTAATGAAAAACTGTTTTTT	CASSRQPTNEKLFF
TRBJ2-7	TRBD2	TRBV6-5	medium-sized	TGTGCCAGCAGTGACCAACTAGCGGATGAGCAGTACTTC	CASSDQLADEQYF
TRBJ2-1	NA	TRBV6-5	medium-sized	TGTGCCAGCAGAGGACAGCGTACTTCTGAGCAGTTCTTC	CASRGQRTSEQFF
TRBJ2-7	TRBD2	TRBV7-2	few	TGTGCCAGCAGCCTGCAAGGGACTAGCGGGGCCTACGAGCAGTACTTC	CASSLQGTSGAYEQYF
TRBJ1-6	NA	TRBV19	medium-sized	TGTGCCAGTAACCTCCCCCGGACGGCCAATTCACCCCTCCACTTT	CASNLPRTANSPLHF
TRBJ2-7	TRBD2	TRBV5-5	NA	TGTGCCAGCAGCTTCTTAGCGGGAGATCGCTACGAGCAGTACTTC	CASSFLAGDRYEQYF
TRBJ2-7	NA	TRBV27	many	TGTGCCAGCAGTGTCGGAGGGGGGCAAACCTACGAGCAGTACTTC	CASSVGGGQTYEQYF
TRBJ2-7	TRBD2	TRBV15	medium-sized	TGTGCCACCAGCAGAAGCGGGAGCTCCTACGAGCAGTACTTC	CATSRSGSSYEQYF
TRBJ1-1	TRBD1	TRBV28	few	TGTGCCAGCAGTACGCCAAAGACAGGGATCGGGGTCTTT	CASSTPKTGIGVF
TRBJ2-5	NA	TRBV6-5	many	TGTGCCAGCAGCCCGACTCCGGGAATGAAGACCCAGTACTTC	CASSPTPGMKTQYF
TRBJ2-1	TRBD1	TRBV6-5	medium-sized	TGTGCCAGCAGTTACTCGGACAGGAACAATGAGCAGTTCTTC	CASSYSDRNNEQFF
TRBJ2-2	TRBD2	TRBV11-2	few	TGTGCCAGCAGCTTAGTAAATAGCGGGAGAAAGAATAACACCGGGGAGCTGTTTTTT	CASSLVNSGRKNNTGELFF
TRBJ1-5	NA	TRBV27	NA	TGTGCCAGCAGTCTTCTGACAGGCAATCAGCCCCAGCATTTT	CASSLLTGNQPQHF
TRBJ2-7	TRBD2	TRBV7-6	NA	TGTGCCAGCAGCCCTACTAGCGGGAGACACTACGAGCAGTACTTC	CASSPTSGRHYEQYF
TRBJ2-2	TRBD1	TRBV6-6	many	TGTGCCAGCAGGGACAGGGTGGGGTCCGGGGAGCTGTTTTTT	CASRDRVGSGELFF
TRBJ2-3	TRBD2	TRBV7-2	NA	TGTGCCAGCAGCGAGGGACTAGCAGATACGCAGTATTTT	CASSEGLADTQYF
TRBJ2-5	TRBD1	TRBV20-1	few	TGCAGTGCTACGGACAGGGCTGGAAAGACCCAGTACTTC	CSATDRAGKTQYF
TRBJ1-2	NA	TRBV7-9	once	TGTGCCAGCAGCTCCATAGGGGGATCCTATGGCTACACCTTC	CASSSIGGSYGYTF
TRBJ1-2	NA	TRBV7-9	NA	TGTGCCAGCAGCCGTATCGGGGGACCGGAGTTGCGCGGCTACACCTTC	CASSRIGGPELRGYTF
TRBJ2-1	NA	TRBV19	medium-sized	TGTGCCAGTAGTATGACAGCTTACAATGAGCAGTTCTTC	CASSMTAYNEQFF
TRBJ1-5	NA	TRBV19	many	TGTGCCAGTAGCTTCGTTCCAGGTTTCGCTGGCAATCAGCCCCAGCATTTT	CASSFVPGFAGNQPQHF
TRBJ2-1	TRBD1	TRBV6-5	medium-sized	TGTGCCAGCAGTTACACCGGACAGGGGAGCGTGCAGTTCTTC	CASSYTGQGSVQFF